This T cell receptor (beta chain) is from a study of CD8+ T cells in alopecia areata. Study outcomes and limitations: Higher clonality was seen in lesional scalp than in normal scalp, especially in alopecia totalis/universalis. Scalp clonality and expanded CD8+ clones among the top 100 were significantly decreased by tofacitinib.

The sample's treatment: oral pan-JAK inhibitor, 5-10 mg twice daily. The investigators collected lesional scalp punch biopsies and peripheral blood from alopecia areata patients. The CDR3 is 16 amino acids. Germline V gene sequence: CDR1 MDHEN, CDR2 SYDVKM. V lost 6 bases and J lost 5; bases outside the gene matches: 12. To note about this clone: The antigen is not known.

RNA was extracted and reverse transcribed into cDNA as the sequencing template. TCRdb's table, derived via immunoSEQ multiplex PCR, lists solely in-frame clones and lacks some. This sample has roughly 120,000 clones, with roughly 50% found just once. V is TRBV28 and J is TRBJ2-5, with TRBD1 identical over 10 bases. Source: CD8+ T cells sorted from blood, taken at week 4, from a patient treated with tofacitinib. This TCR derives from a human donor with alopecia areata. DNA for the CDR3: TGTGCCAGCAGGCCCACCGGGACAGGGGTTCTCGAGACCCAGTACTTC. Protein product: CASRPTGTGVLETQYF.